Below, one T cell receptor beta chain is given with its context. Here immunoSEQ multiplex PCR was the method, and the copy in TCRdb shows in-frame clones only, minus some. Of more than 70,000 clones in the sample, just over 85% are singletons; the top ten hold 20% to 25%. This record comes from a study of blood T cell repertoires in COVID-19. The CDR3 spans 15 residues. The germline CDR1 and CDR2 sequences are SGHRS and YFSETQ. Trimming took 4 bases from V and 5 from J; bases not matched to a gene: 6. The rearrangement links TRBV5-1 to TRBJ2-5, with 12 bases fitting TRBD2. The clonotype originates from a woman aged 80 or over in a cohort sampled during active or convalescent COVID-19. The sample was peripheral blood. CDR3 protein: CASSPTSGSGETQYF. CDR3 DNA sequence: TGCGCCAGCAGCCCGACTAGCGGGAGCGGTGAGACCCAGTACTTC.